The 13 T cell receptor beta chains listed next were all sequenced from one sample in a study of blood T cell repertoires in COVID-19. Produced via immunoSEQ multiplex PCR; TCRdb's table is partial and in-frame only. The sample consists of fewer than 130,000 clones, approximately 82% of them appearing once. The sample was peripheral blood. These receptors came from a woman of 80 years or more with acute or convalescent COVID-19.

V is TRBV6-5 and J is TRBJ2-7, with 12 bases fitting TRBD2. The CDR3 is made up of 15 amino acids. CDR1 and CDR2 from the germline V gene are MNHEY and SVGAGI. With V trimmed by 11 bases and J by 6 bases, 14 bases remained unmatched. CDR3: CAGGKASGGAAEQYF. DNA for the CDR3: TGTGCCGGAGGGAAGGCTAGCGGGGGGGCCGCCGAGCAGTACTTC.

This clone occurred once. This chain uses TRBV7-2 with TRBJ2-2; 10 bases fit TRBD2. Germline V lookup: CDR1 SGHTA, CDR2 FQGNSA. V trimming: 5 bases; J trimming: 2 bases; junction bases outside the gene matches: 14. The CDR3 runs 19 residues. The CDR3 coding sequence is TGTGCCAGCAGCCCTGGGGTGGCTAGCGGGAGTCTCAACACCGGGGAGCTGTTTTTT. As protein: CASSPGVASGSLNTGELFF.

The chain has TRBV6-5 and TRBJ2-1, with 8 bases identical to TRBD2. The V and J ends lost 6 bases and 4 bases, in that order; junction bases with no gene match: 8. The germline V gene encodes CDR1 MNHEY and CDR2 SVGAGI. The CDR3 totals 15 residues. The CDR3 here is CASRSGGGRYNEQFF. The CDR3 nucleotides are TGTGCCAGCAGATCCGGGGGGGGAAGATACAATGAGCAGTTCTTC.

The V gene is TRBV4-3, the J gene TRBJ2-7; a possible D gene is TRBD1 (6 bases). The CDR3 contains 16 residues. Germline CDR1 and CDR2: LGHNA and YSLEER. V dropped 5 bases and J dropped 1 base, with 18 bases sitting between them. The CDR3 sequence: CASSEIHRVGSYEQYF. The CDR3 DNA sequence: TGCGCCAGCAGCGAAATACACAGGGTAGGTTCCTACGAGCAGTACTTC.

This chain uses TRBV27 with TRBJ1-2, with 9 bases fitting TRBD1. With V trimmed by 6 bases and J by 7 bases, 21 bases remained unmatched. Germline loops: CDR1 MNHEY, CDR2 SMNVEV (reference sequence). The length of the CDR3 is 18 residues. The CDR3 here is CASSLTGDRAIRTPGYTF. CDR3 DNA sequence: TGTGCCAGCAGCTTAACCGGGGACAGGGCTATTCGGACGCCTGGCTACACCTTC.

This chain links TRBV7-2 with TRBJ2-7; possible D gene TRBD1, 5 bases. Deletions cut 0 bases from V and 4 bases from J, with 16 bases between. Looked up from germline, CDR1 is SGHTA and CDR2 is FQGNSA. The CDR3 totals 16 residues. CDR3 DNA: TGTGCCAGCAGCTTAGCTGGGGCGACACGAAATTACGAGCAGTACTTC. The encoded protein is CASSLAGATRNYEQYF.

V gene TRBV2 combines with J gene TRBJ1-5; D not resolved. Germline loops: CDR1 SNHLY, CDR2 FYNNEI. This CDR3 is 14 amino acids long. The ends were cut back, 2 bases at V and 4 bases at J, with 9 bases in the middle. The CDR3 spells CASSESQKNQPQHF. CDR3 nucleotide sequence: TGTGCCAGCAGTGAATCCCAGAAAAATCAGCCCCAGCATTTT.

The gene calls are TRBV18 and TRBJ2-1, with TRBD1 matching over 10 bases. Germline trimming cut 3 bases from V and 9 bases from J; bases unmatched to any gene: 8. The germline V gene encodes CDR1 KGHSH and CDR2 LQKENI. The CDR3 extends over 15 amino acids. CDR3 residues: CASSPGTGALGEQFF. The DNA of the CDR3 is TGTGCCAGCTCACCTGGGACAGGGGCCCTCGGTGAGCAGTTCTTC.

The chain recombines TRBV12-3 or TRBV12-4 with TRBJ1-6; no definite D call. The CDR3 is 12 amino acids. Trimming removed 3 bases at V and 9 bases at J, with 6 bases between. As DNA, the CDR3 is TGTGCCAGCAGTTTTCCAGGTTCACCCCTCCACTTT. Amino acids: CASSFPGSPLHF.

The rearrangement links TRBV19 to TRBJ2-5; D is perhaps TRBD2 (5 bases). V was trimmed by 4 bases and J by 7 bases, leaving 13 bases between them. Per germline, CDR1 LNHDA and CDR2 SQIVND (reference sequence). CDR3 length: 13 residues. CDR3 sequence reads: CASSRRVEGTQYF. CDR3 DNA: TGTGCCAGTAGTAGGCGGGTGGAAGGGACCCAGTACTTC.

The chain joins TRBV15 to TRBJ1-1, with D maybe TRBD1 (5 bases). Germline V gene data show CDR1 as LNHNV and CDR2 as YYDKDF (reference sequence). Trimming took 0 bases from V and 5 from J, leaving 13 bases between them. The CDR3 is made up of 15 amino acids. The CDR3 spells CATSRDLREGTEAFF. The DNA for the CDR3 is TGTGCCACCAGCAGAGATCTAAGGGAGGGGACTGAAGCTTTCTTT.

This rearrangement joins TRBV6-1 to TRBJ2-3; 8 positions match TRBD2. The J segment lost 3 bases and the V segment lost 1 base, leaving 6 bases of the junction unmatched. CDR1 and CDR2 from the germline V gene are MNHNS and SASEGT. The CDR3 length is 16 residues. The CDR3 loop reads CASSEGAGVPTDTQYF. As DNA, the CDR3 is TGTGCCAGCAGTGAAGGAGCGGGAGTCCCAACAGATACGCAGTATTTT.

This chain joins TRBV27 and TRBJ1-2; TRBD1 matches at 7 bases. This CDR3 comprises 18 residues. The V gene's germline CDR1 is MNHEY and CDR2 SMNVEV (reference sequence). J was trimmed by 0 bases and V by 4 bases; bases with no gene match: 14. The CDR3 nucleotides are TGTGCCAGCAGTTATTCAGGGGGTTCCGCCGGTACTAACTATGGCTACACCTTC. Amino acid sequence: CASSYSGGSAGTNYGYTF.